The 19 T cell receptor beta chains below all came from one sample that was sequenced in a study of T cells in localized non-small cell lung cancer (dated by TCRdb to 2018 to 2020). Library preparation used the immunoSEQ multiplex PCR assay. What TCRdb holds here is the immuneACCESS table cut down to in-frame rearrangements. Part of the clones is not present; checked against another copy, under half of the missing clones reflect an unresolved V gene, and the others are unexplained. The sample table contains fewer than 15,000 clones; only one count was recorded for 70% to 90% of them. Less than 75% of the sample lies in the top ten. Sequences were derived from peripheral blood, sampled before any cancer treatment. All receptors come from a male donor older than 55 with stage III lung adenocarcinoma.

J is TRBJ1-2 and V is TRBV7-9; D remains ambiguous. Germline CDR1 SEHNR, CDR2 FQNEAQ (reference sequence). Trimming removed 2 bases at V and 0 bases at J, with 16 bases between. The CDR3 is made up of 17 amino acids. CDR3 coding DNA: TGTGCCAGCAGCTTATCAGGTGACCTTGGTTCTAACTATGGCTACACCTTC. Its translation is CASSLSGDLGSNYGYTF. The whole variable domain, remainder taken from reference TRBV7-9 and TRBJ1-2, is DTGVSQNPRHKITKRGQNVTFRCDPISEHNRLYWYRQTLGQGPEFLTYFQNEAQLEKSRLLSDRFSAERPKGSFSTLEIQRTEQGDSAMYLCASSLSGDLGSNYGYTFGSGTRLTVV.

The chain couples TRBV27 to TRBJ2-1; D is tentatively TRBD1 or TRBD2 (5 bases each). V lost 11 bases, J lost 4 bases, and 18 bases lay in between. The CDR3 is 14 amino acids. Germline V lookup: CDR1 MNHEY, CDR2 SMNVEV (reference sequence). Here the CDR3 DNA reads TGTGCCTCACACCGAGGGGCAGTTTACAATGAGCAGTTCTTC. Translation: CASHRGAVYNEQFF.

This clone has just a few counts. J is TRBJ1-1 and V is TRBV7-6, with D perhaps matching TRBD1 (5 bases). Germline V gene sequence: CDR1 SGHVS, CDR2 FNYEAQ. This CDR3 is built from 15 residues. V lost 2 bases to trimming and J lost 5 bases, with 15 bases between them. In DNA, the CDR3 is TGTGCCAGCAGCTTATCTGTGGGGCTTGCGACTGAAGCTTTCTTT. This translates into CASSLSVGLATEAFF.

V usage is TRBV30 and J usage is TRBJ2-3, with unresolved D. V was cut by 1 base and J by 1 base, with 3 bases left in between. This CDR3 spans 12 amino acids. Germline CDR1 reads GTSNPN; CDR2 reads SVGIG (reference sequence). The CDR3: CAWSGGTDTQYF. The CDR3 nucleotides read TGTGCCTGGAGTGGGGGCACAGATACGCAGTATTTT.

This chain connects TRBV19 to TRBJ2-2, with a possible D match to TRBD1 (5 bases). Germline lookup yields CDR1 LNHDA and CDR2 SQIVND (reference sequence). This CDR3 contains 12 residues. Deletions cut 8 bases from V and 1 base from J, with 5 bases between. The CDR3 bases are TGTGCCAGTGGACAGAACACCGGGGAGCTGTTTTTT. It yields the protein CASGQNTGELFF.

The chain has TRBV30 and TRBJ1-2; D possibly corresponds to TRBD1 (5 bases). Trimming removed 0 bases at V and 10 bases at J, with 18 bases between. CDR3 size: 14 residues. Germline V gene sequence: CDR1 GTSNPN, CDR2 SVGIG (reference sequence). This CDR3 is CAWSVDGAGRPYTF. The CDR3 DNA is TGTGCCTGGAGTGTGGACGGGGCAGGGAGGCCCTACACCTTC. The variable domain in full, completed from reference TRBV30 and TRBJ1-2, reads SQTIHQWPATLVQPVGSPLSLECTVEGTSNPNLYWYRQAAGRGLQLLFYSVGIGQISSEVPQNLSASRPQDRQFILSSKKLLLSDSGFYLCAWSVDGAGRPYTFGSGTRLTVV.

The rearrangement links TRBV5-8 to TRBJ1-3; D is uncertain. Germline CDR1 and CDR2: SGHTS and YDEGEE. V lost 2 bases to trimming and J lost 12 bases, with 18 bases between them. This CDR3 has 14 amino acids. The CDR3 bases are TGTGCCAGCAGCTTTGGGGTTATCCGTGGGATCATATATTTT. It translates to CASSFGVIRGIIYF.

The rearrangement uses TRBV19 and TRBJ1-5; the D is unclear. CDR1 LNHDA and CDR2 SQIVND come from the germline V gene (reference sequence). The CDR3 runs 13 residues. The ends were cut back, 3 bases at V and 0 bases at J, with 3 bases in the middle. Here the CDR3 DNA reads TGTGCCAGTAGTATGGATAGCAATCAGCCCCAGCATTTT. This sequence encodes CASSMDSNQPQHF.

This sequence joins TRBV25-1 and TRBJ2-7; the D gene is possibly TRBD2 (5 bases). This CDR3 comprises 13 residues. The germline V gene encodes CDR1 MGHDK and CDR2 SYGVNS. V was shortened by 3 bases and J by 3 bases, with 9 bases between the two germline ends. CDR3 DNA sequence: TGTGCCAGCAGTGATCGGGATATCTACGAGCAGTACTTC. Its translation: CASSDRDIYEQYF.

For the CDR3, the DNA is TGTGCCAGCAGCTTTAGGTTCGGGTTCACAGATACGCAGTATTTT. Translated: CASSFRFGFTDTQYF. The chain has TRBV7-2 and TRBJ2-3; D is uncertain. The CDR3 loop spans 15 amino acids. Between the trimmed V and J ends, which lost 3 bases and 2 bases, there was a span of 12 bases. Looked up from germline, CDR1 is SGHTA and CDR2 is FQGNSA.

The rearrangement uses TRBV10-2 and TRBJ2-3, with D possibly being TRBD1 or TRBD2 (5 bases each). Per germline, CDR1 WSHSY and CDR2 SAAADI. The length of the CDR3 is 16 residues. V was clipped by 6 bases and J by 2 bases, with 18 bases between them. CDR3 coding DNA: TGCGCCAGCAGGGGACCGAGGGACGGCTACACAGATACGCAGTATTTT. This codes for CASRGPRDGYTDTQYF.

V and J are TRBV2 and TRBJ1-1, with unresolved D. V was cut by 4 bases and J by 3 bases, with 9 bases left in between. This CDR3 has 13 amino acids. Germline-derived CDR1 and CDR2 are SNHLY and FYNNEI. CDR3 DNA: TGTGCCAGCAGTGGGGAAAGGGACACTGAAGCTTTCTTT. Its protein product is CASSGERDTEAFF. The variable domain in full, completed from reference TRBV2 and TRBJ1-1, reads EPEVTQTPSHQVTQMGQEVILRCVPISNHLYFYWYRQILGQKVEFLVSFYNNEISEKSEIFDDQFSVERPDGSNFTLKIRSTKLEDSAMYFCASSGERDTEAFFGQGTRLTVV.

The chain employs TRBV27 and TRBJ1-1; possibly TRBD1 for D (6 bases). V dropped 5 bases and J dropped 9 bases, with 22 bases sitting between them. From germline, CDR1 is MNHEY and CDR2 SMNVEV (reference sequence). CDR3 length: 15 amino acids. The CDR3 nucleotides read TGTGCCAGCAGTGCATCTGGGACACGGTTGGTCAAAGCTTTCTTT. Amino acids: CASSASGTRLVKAFF.

The chain couples TRBV2 to TRBJ1-1, with D uncertain. The CDR3 has 15 residues. The germline V and J ends were trimmed by 7 bases and 1 base, with 16 bases remaining between them. Germline CDR1 and CDR2: SNHLY and FYNNEI. CDR3 protein: CASTQEPYSNTEAFF. The CDR3 DNA follows: TGTGCCAGCACCCAGGAACCATATTCGAACACTGAAGCTTTCTTT.

This rearrangement joins TRBV4-1 to TRBJ1-1, with TRBD1 as a possible D gene (5 bases). Germline CDR1 is MGHRA and CDR2 is YSYEKL. The CDR3 consists of 15 residues. Trimming removed 0 bases at V and 1 base at J, with 9 bases between. This chain's CDR3 is CASSQDKGWNTEAFF. The CDR3 coding sequence is TGCGCCAGCAGCCAAGATAAGGGGTGGAACACTGAAGCTTTCTTT.

The chain has TRBV6-1 and TRBJ2-2; D is unresolved. Looked up from germline, CDR1 is MNHNS and CDR2 is SASEGT. V was pared by 7 bases and J by 6 bases, with 6 bases between. The CDR3 has 11 residues. As DNA, the CDR3 is TGTGCCAGCACGTCCCCCGGGGAGCTGTTTTTT. It yields the protein CASTSPGELFF.

The chain joins TRBV11-2 to TRBJ2-2; 7 nucleotides align to TRBD2. V lost 5 bases, J lost 4 bases, and 10 bases stayed unmatched. CDR3 size: 16 residues. Germline V gives CDR1 SGHAT, CDR2 FQNNGV. CDR3 in amino acids: CASSLSGAEGTGELFF. The CDR3, as DNA: TGTGCCAGCAGCCTCAGCGGGGCCGAGGGCACCGGGGAGCTGTTTTTT.

V is TRBV6-5 and J is TRBJ2-7; unclear D gene. V was cut by 6 bases and J by 2 bases, with 8 bases left in between. Germline assignment: CDR1 MNHEY and CDR2 SVGAGI. This CDR3 is built from 12 residues. CDR3 DNA: TGTGCCAGCAGCGGCAGTACCTACGAGCAGTACTTC. Amino acid sequence: CASSGSTYEQYF.

This clone was seen a few times. J is TRBJ1-1 and V is TRBV6-5, with no clear D. This CDR3 is built from 13 residues. Germline lookup yields CDR1 MNHEY and CDR2 SVGAGI. The ends were cut back, 5 bases at V and 8 bases at J, with 15 bases in the middle. CDR3 nucleotides: TGTGCCAGCAGTGAAATGCCCGGGAGCGAAGCTTTCTTT. Encoded protein: CASSEMPGSEAFF.